These T cell receptor beta chains were read from a single sample in a study of T cell changes during pregnancy in multiple sclerosis. Assay used: immunoSEQ multiplex PCR; TCRdb lists only in-frame clones, some missing. This table holds some 87,000 clones, around 92% found once. The sample consisted of peripheral blood, taken in the first trimester of pregnancy. The receptors here all came from a female donor with multiple sclerosis, enrolled in a pregnancy study. The CDR3 runs from the conserved cysteine through the conserved F or W. The order of the fields is D gene, clone size, J gene, V gene, CDR3 protein, CDR3 DNA. A D gene is named only where the DNA matches it firmly. Only part of the rows carry a size: once, few, many, or a class if the clone is expanded.

D: -
size: -
J: TRBJ2-4
V: TRBV7-9
CDR3: CASSLDGQSLAKNIQYF
DNA: TGTGCCAGCAGCTTAGATGGACAGAGCTTAGCCAAAAACATTCAGTACTTC

D: TRBD2
size: -
J: TRBJ2-1
V: TRBV4-3
CDR3: CASSQVIAGGPSYEQFF
DNA: TGCGCCAGCAGCCAAGTCATAGCGGGAGGGCCCTCGTATGAGCAGTTCTTC

D: TRBD2
size: once
J: TRBJ2-1
V: TRBV19
CDR3: CASSTDQLGGDNEQFF
DNA: TGTGCCAGTAGTACAGATCAGTTGGGGGGGGACAATGAGCAGTTCTTC

D: -
size: once
J: TRBJ2-6
V: TRBV15
CDR3: CATSRDLGSGANVLTF
DNA: TGTGCCACCAGCAGAGATCTCGGGTCTGGGGCCAACGTCCTGACTTTC

D: -
size: -
J: TRBJ1-2
V: TRBV28
CDR3: CASSLPKYGYTF
DNA: TGTGCCAGCAGTCTACCGAAATATGGCTACACCTTC

D: TRBD1
size: -
J: TRBJ2-7
V: TRBV7-9
CDR3: CASSALDRAKGSYEQYF
DNA: TGTGCCAGCAGCGCCCTAGACAGGGCAAAAGGGTCCTACGAGCAGTACTTC

D: -
size: -
J: TRBJ2-7
V: TRBV15
CDR3: CATSRAGGGAYEQYF
DNA: TGTGCCACCAGCAGAGCCGGGGGAGGTGCCTACGAGCAGTACTTC

D: TRBD2
size: few
J: TRBJ2-5
V: TRBV2
CDR3: CATQLYLAGGGAQETQYF
DNA: TGTGCCACCCAACTCTACCTAGCGGGGGGAGGGGCCCAAGAGACCCAGTACTTC

D: -
size: -
J: TRBJ2-5
V: TRBV5-1
CDR3: CASSAGTFQETQYF
DNA: TGCGCCAGCAGCGCGGGGACTTTTCAAGAGACCCAGTACTTC

D: -
size: few
J: TRBJ1-2
V: TRBV27
CDR3: CASSRPTKTDGYTF
DNA: TGTGCCAGCAGCCGACCGACTAAAACAGATGGCTACACCTTC

D: -
size: -
J: TRBJ2-5
V: TRBV13
CDR3: CASSLGLETQYF
DNA: TGTGCCAGCAGCTTAGGCCTCGAGACCCAGTACTTC

D: -
size: -
J: TRBJ2-5
V: TRBV7-2
CDR3: CASSWGLGETQYF
DNA: TGTGCCAGCAGCTGGGGGCTCGGGGAGACCCAGTACTTC

D: TRBD2
size: -
J: TRBJ2-7
V: TRBV19
CDR3: CASSIGGRLGYEQYF
DNA: TGTGCCAGTAGTATAGGCGGGAGGCTGGGCTACGAGCAGTACTTC

D: -
size: -
J: TRBJ2-2
V: TRBV9
CDR3: CASTNRGGGELFF
DNA: TGTGCCAGCACCAACCGGGGTGGCGGGGAGCTGTTTTTT

D: -
size: -
J: TRBJ2-7
V: TRBV5-1
CDR3: CASSSSGIPWEQYF
DNA: TGCGCCAGCAGCTCGTCCGGGATCCCCTGGGAGCAGTACTTC

D: -
size: -
J: TRBJ1-1
V: TRBV7-8
CDR3: CASSARRGNTEAFF
DNA: TGTGCCAGCAGCGCCCGACGAGGGAACACTGAAGCTTTCTTT

D: TRBD2
size: -
J: TRBJ2-5
V: TRBV7-8
CDR3: CASSSSGLAAETQYF
DNA: TGTGCCAGCAGCTCCTCGGGACTAGCGGCGGAGACCCAGTACTTC

D: TRBD2
size: -
J: TRBJ2-2
V: TRBV5-4
CDR3: CASSLGLAVNTGELFF
DNA: TGTGCCAGCAGCTTGGGACTAGCGGTGAACACCGGGGAGCTGTTTTTT

D: -
size: once
J: TRBJ2-6
V: TRBV5-6
CDR3: CASSSIQGVSGANVLTF
DNA: TGTGCCAGCAGCTCCATACAAGGGGTCTCTGGGGCCAACGTCCTGACTTTC

D: -
size: -
J: TRBJ2-7
V: TRBV5-1
CDR3: CASAPRAGTASSYEQYF
DNA: TGCGCCAGCGCGCCGCGGGCGGGGACCGCGAGCTCCTACGAGCAGTACTTC

D: -
size: -
J: TRBJ2-7
V: TRBV7-9
CDR3: CASSLDIQGHDEQYF
DNA: TGTGCCAGCAGCTTAGATATACAGGGACACGATGAGCAGTACTTC

D: -
size: few
J: TRBJ2-5
V: TRBV7-8
CDR3: CASSPSLARETQYF
DNA: TGTGCCAGCAGCCCCTCCCTAGCTCGTGAGACCCAGTACTTC

D: TRBD2
size: -
J: TRBJ2-3
V: TRBV30
CDR3: CAWSGGTSGVLRTDTQYF
DNA: TGTGCCTGGAGTGGGGGGACTAGCGGGGTTCTACGCACAGATACGCAGTATTTT

D: -
size: -
J: TRBJ2-7
V: TRBV2
CDR3: CASRFPGQNYEQYF
DNA: TGTGCCAGCAGATTTCCCGGACAGAACTACGAGCAGTACTTC

D: TRBD2
size: -
J: TRBJ2-3
V: TRBV5-1
CDR3: CASRLLGGGAPDTQYF
DNA: TGCGCCAGCAGACTCCTGGGCGGGGGGGCCCCAGATACGCAGTATTTT